The 20 T cell receptor beta chains given below trace back to one sample, sequenced in a study of shared clonotypes between healthy human individuals. Assay used: immunoSEQ multiplex PCR; TCRdb lists only in-frame clones, some missing. Here the sample spans 660,000 or so clones, about 96% being singletons. It was CD45RO-negative cells, positively selected for CCR7, that made up naive CD8 cells, with terminally differentiated effector memory CD45RA+ cells excluded. The sequencing sample was made of naive CD8+ T cells sorted from blood. The receptors were sampled from a woman in her 30s in good health.

The chain couples TRBV27 to TRBJ2-3, with a weak D call TRBD2 (6 bases). The V gene's germline CDR1 is MNHEY and CDR2 SMNVEV (reference sequence). The V end lost 4 bases, the J end lost 4 bases, and 18 bases lay between the germline ends. The CDR3 runs 16 residues. The DNA of the CDR3 is TGTGCCAGCAGTTCCCCAACTAGCATCGGGCCAGATACGCAGTATTTT. Translated, it gives CASSSPTSIGPDTQYF.

CDR3 coding DNA: TGCAGCACTGGGAACCCTAACTATGGCTACACCTTC. It translates to CSTGNPNYGYTF. This chain joins TRBV29-1 and TRBJ1-2; D is unresolved. Trimming took off 8 bases at V and 0 bases at J, with 10 bases between the two ends. This CDR3 comprises 12 residues. Germline V gives CDR1 SQVTM, CDR2 ANQGSEA.

V is TRBV7-9 and J is TRBJ2-7; D not resolved. The CDR3 totals 14 residues. The germline V and J ends were trimmed by 1 base and 7 bases, with 14 bases remaining between them. In germline, CDR1 is SEHNR, CDR2 FQNEAQ (reference sequence). As DNA, the CDR3 is TGTGCCAGCAGCTTAGTTAAAGGAGAGCATGAGCAGTACTTC. Translated, it gives CASSLVKGEHEQYF.

V usage is TRBV28 and J usage is TRBJ2-7; D possibly corresponds to TRBD2 (6 bases). Trimming pared 6 bases from V and 4 bases from J, leaving 16 bases between. The CDR3 runs to 14 residues. The germline V gene encodes CDR1 MDHEN and CDR2 SYDVKM. The CDR3: CASRAGRRSYEQYF. CDR3 in DNA: TGTGCCAGCAGGGCGGGGCGAAGATCTTACGAGCAGTACTTC.

The CDR3 sequence: CASSFSGTKETQYF. The DNA for the CDR3 is TGTGCCAGCAGCTTCTCGGGGACAAAAGAGACCCAGTACTTC. The genes are TRBV13 and TRBJ2-5; D is perhaps TRBD1 (6 bases). CDR1 PRHDT and CDR2 FYEKMQ come from the germline V gene (reference sequence). The CDR3 loop spans 14 amino acids. The ends were cut back, 3 bases at V and 3 bases at J, with 11 bases in the middle. Variable domain in full (rest from reference TRBV13 and TRBJ2-5): AAGVIQSPRHLIKEKRETATLKCYPIPRHDTVYWYQQGPGQDPQFLISFYEKMQSDKGSIPDRFSAQQFSDYHSELNMSSLELGDSALYFCASSFSGTKETQYFGPGTRLLVL.

This chain uses TRBV5-1 with TRBJ2-5, with TRBD2 matching 7 bases. Looked up from germline, CDR1 is SGHRS and CDR2 is YFSETQ. The CDR3 sequence is 16 residues long. The V and J ends lost 4 bases and 4 bases, in that order; junction bases with no gene match: 13. CDR3 amino acids: CASSPRREGPRETQYF. The DNA of the CDR3 is TGCGCCAGCAGCCCCAGGAGGGAGGGCCCTCGAGAGACCCAGTACTTC.

Details on this clone: The identical CDR3 is also encoded by other nucleotide sequences in the sample. This chain joins TRBV5-6 and TRBJ2-5; D gene unclear. V lost 3 bases to trimming and J lost 2 bases, with 2 bases between them. The CDR3 totals 11 residues. Germline CDR1 and CDR2: SGHDT and YYEEEE. CDR3 in amino acids: CASSSQETQYF. The CDR3 DNA reads as TGTGCCAGCAGCTCGCAAGAGACCCAGTACTTC.

Written as DNA, the CDR3 is TGTGCCAGTAGTATGGTCAGGGGGGTGGATACGCAGTATTTT. Amino acid sequence: CASSMVRGVDTQYF. The chain couples TRBV19 to TRBJ2-3, with D possibly matching TRBD1 (7 bases). CDR1 and CDR2 (germline): LNHDA, SQIVND (reference sequence). The CDR3 runs 14 residues. Trimming left V 3 bases short and J 6 bases short, with 13 bases between. Full variable domain (remainder filled in from reference TRBV19 and TRBJ2-3): DGGITQSPKYLFRKEGQNVTLSCEQNLNHDAMYWYRQDPGQGLRLIYYSQIVNDFQKGDIAEGYSVSREKKESFPLTVTSAQKNPTAFYLCASSMVRGVDTQYFGPGTRLTVL.

J is TRBJ2-1 and V is TRBV28, with a tentative D call TRBD2 (6 bases). The ends were cut back, 11 bases at V and 3 bases at J, with 17 bases in the middle. Germline V gene data show CDR1 as MDHEN and CDR2 as SYDVKM. The CDR3 loop spans 14 amino acids. In DNA form, the CDR3 reads TGTGCCGCCTCTCTGGGGGGACGCTACAATGAGCAGTTCTTC. Translating gives CAASLGGRYNEQFF.

The genes are TRBV27 and TRBJ2-5; 7 bases fit TRBD2. Germline CDR1 is MNHEY and CDR2 is SMNVEV (reference sequence). The CDR3 runs to 15 residues. The trim removed 2 bases at V and 2 bases at J, leaving 5 bases unmatched. CDR3 loop: CASSLGRDYQETQYF. In DNA, the CDR3 is TGTGCCAGCAGTTTAGGGCGGGACTATCAAGAGACCCAGTACTTC.

This clone was counted once. The chain couples TRBV14 to TRBJ2-3; 7 nucleotides align to TRBD2. In germline, CDR1 is SGHDN, CDR2 FVKESK. The junction had 8 bases not matched to a gene; V was cut back by 3 bases and J by 5 bases. The CDR3 totals 15 residues. CDR3 sequence reads: CASSQLGLEGDTQYF. The CDR3 coding sequence is TGTGCCAGCAGCCAGCTAGGACTAGAAGGAGATACGCAGTATTTT.

This clone showed up just once. The chain joins TRBV11-1 to TRBJ2-5; D may correspond to TRBD1 or TRBD2 (5 bases each). The J call could be wrong; TRBJ2-7 is a better fit for the DNA end. The CDR3 loop spans 13 amino acids. The germline gives CDR1 SGHAT, CDR2 FQDESV (reference sequence). The CDR3 reads CASSPGTSPEQYF. Here the CDR3 DNA reads TGTGCCAGCAGCCCAGGGACCTCCCCCGAGCAGTACTTC.

This rearrangement joins TRBV28 to TRBJ2-2; D is ambiguous. Deletions cut 4 bases from V and 6 bases from J, with 9 bases between. CDR3 length: 13 residues. Germline V gives CDR1 MDHEN, CDR2 SYDVKM. CDR3 DNA: TGTGCCAGCAGTTCCCTTCTCCCCGGGGAGCTGTTTTTT. Its translation: CASSSLLPGELFF.

The chain employs TRBV11-2 and TRBJ2-7; D might be TRBD1 (6 bases). The CDR3 length is 14 residues. Germline CDR1 SGHAT, CDR2 FQNNGV. V was cut by 0 bases and J by 7 bases, with 13 bases left in between. The CDR3 sequence: CASSLDPGAGEQYF. The CDR3 region has the DNA TGTGCCAGCAGCTTAGACCCAGGGGCGGGTGAGCAGTACTTC.

The chain carries TRBV2 and TRBJ2-5, with TRBD1 identical over 7 bases. TRBJ2-7 matches the DNA end more closely, so the J call is doubtful. Germline V gene data show CDR1 as SNHLY and CDR2 as FYNNEI. This CDR3 is 13 amino acids long. CDR3 in amino acids: CASSPGQPYEQYF. The CDR3 DNA is TGTGCCAGCAGTCCGGGACAGCCCTACGAGCAGTACTTC.

DNA of the CDR3: TGTGCCAGTAGTATAGCGGCGACCAACACTGAAGCTTTCTTT. This codes for CASSIAATNTEAFF. This sequence joins TRBV19 and TRBJ1-1; D unresolved. The length of the CDR3 is 14 residues. Looked up from germline, CDR1 is LNHDA and CDR2 is SQIVND (reference sequence). V was pared by 1 base and J by 2 bases, with 8 bases between.

V usage is TRBV28 and J usage is TRBJ2-7; no definite D call. The ends were cut back, 7 bases at V and 0 bases at J, with 7 bases in the middle. This CDR3 has 12 residues. Germline V gene data show CDR1 as MDHEN and CDR2 as SYDVKM. The CDR3, as DNA: TGTGCCAGCATGAGGAGCTCCTACGAGCAGTACTTC. Protein product: CASMRSSYEQYF.

The gene calls are TRBV28 and TRBJ1-5, with 8 bases aligning to TRBD1. Germline V gene data show CDR1 as MDHEN and CDR2 as SYDVKM. This CDR3 has 16 amino acids. V lost 6 bases, J lost 6 bases, and 13 bases stayed unmatched. The CDR3 loop reads CASRPDRGLGIQPQHF. CDR3 DNA: TGTGCCAGCAGACCTGACAGGGGCCTAGGCATTCAGCCCCAGCATTTT.

The V and J genes are TRBV6-1 and TRBJ2-1; D remains unclear. In germline, CDR1 is MNHNS, CDR2 SASEGT. The CDR3 is made up of 13 amino acids. V dropped 3 bases and J dropped 10 bases, with 13 bases sitting between them. CDR3 sequence: CASSDFAGYEQFF. The CDR3 bases are TGTGCCAGCAGTGATTTCGCCGGGTACGAGCAGTTCTTC.

This clone was observed a few times. V usage is TRBV6-5 and J usage is TRBJ1-5; tentatively, D is TRBD1 (5 bases). Germline CDR1 MNHEY, CDR2 SVGAGI. V shed 2 bases and J shed 6 bases, with 8 bases lying between them. The CDR3 length is 13 residues. CDR3 sequence reads: CASSYNGAQPQHF. The CDR3 DNA follows: TGTGCCAGCAGTTACAACGGGGCTCAGCCCCAGCATTTT.